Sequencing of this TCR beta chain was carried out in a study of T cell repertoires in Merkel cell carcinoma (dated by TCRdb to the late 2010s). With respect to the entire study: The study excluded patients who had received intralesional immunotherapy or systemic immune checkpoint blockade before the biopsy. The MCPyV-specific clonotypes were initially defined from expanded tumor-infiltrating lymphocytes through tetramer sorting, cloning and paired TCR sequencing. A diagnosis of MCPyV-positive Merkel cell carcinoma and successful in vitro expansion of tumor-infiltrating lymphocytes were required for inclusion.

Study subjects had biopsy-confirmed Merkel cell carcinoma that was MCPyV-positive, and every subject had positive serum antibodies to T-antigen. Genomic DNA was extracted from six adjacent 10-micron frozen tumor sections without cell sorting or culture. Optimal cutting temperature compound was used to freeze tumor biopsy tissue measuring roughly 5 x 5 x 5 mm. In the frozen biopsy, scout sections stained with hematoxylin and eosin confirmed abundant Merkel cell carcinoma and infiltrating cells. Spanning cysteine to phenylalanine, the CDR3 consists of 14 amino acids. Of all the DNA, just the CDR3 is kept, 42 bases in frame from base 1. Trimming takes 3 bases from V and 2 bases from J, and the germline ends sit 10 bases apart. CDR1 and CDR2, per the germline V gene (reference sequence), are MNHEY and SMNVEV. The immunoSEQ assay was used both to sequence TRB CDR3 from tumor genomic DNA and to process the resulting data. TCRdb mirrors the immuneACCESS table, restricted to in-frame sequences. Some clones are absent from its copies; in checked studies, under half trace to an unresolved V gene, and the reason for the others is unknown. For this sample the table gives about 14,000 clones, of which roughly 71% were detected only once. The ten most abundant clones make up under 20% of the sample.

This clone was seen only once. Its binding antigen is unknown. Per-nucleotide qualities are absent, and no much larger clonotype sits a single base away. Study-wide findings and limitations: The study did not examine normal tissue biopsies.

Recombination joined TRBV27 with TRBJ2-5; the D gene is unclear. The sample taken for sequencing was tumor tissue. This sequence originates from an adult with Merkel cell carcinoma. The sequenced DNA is TGTGCCAGCAGTTTCCTCGATCAACAAGAGACCCAGTACTTC. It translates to CASSFLDQQETQYF.